The rows below give T cell receptor beta chains drawn from one sample of a study of blood T cell repertoires in COVID-19. Method: immunoSEQ multiplex PCR; TCRdb's copy keeps in-frame clones and lacks some. This sample has 35,000 to 45,000 clones, with around four fifths found just once. The sample taken for sequencing was peripheral blood. All receptors come from a man in his fifties or sixties with active COVID-19. The conserved cysteine and the conserved F or W are not part of the CDR3 here. The order of the fields is J gene, V gene, CDR3 protein.

TRBJ1-1 | TRBV30 | AGDRRNTEAF
TRBJ2-3 | TRBV4-2 | ASSPRTDNTDTQY
TRBJ2-2 | TRBV7-9 | ASSLGDRETGELF
TRBJ2-7 | TRBV4-1 | ASGRISGSSYEQY
TRBJ1-5 | TRBV7-6 | ASSLTGMNQPQH
TRBJ2-1 | TRBV29-1 | SAGLAGVAEQF
TRBJ2-5 | TRBV10-3 | AITGTDQETQY
TRBJ1-5 | TRBV4-1 | ASSQELGGVQPQH
TRBJ2-5 | TRBV4-3 | ASSHTSGGYQETQY
TRBJ1-1 | TRBV27 | ATAPGGGTEAF
TRBJ2-1 | TRBV9 | ASSKSGGLIHNEQF
TRBJ2-3 | TRBV7-8 | ASRRGTMADTQY
TRBJ2-7 | TRBV9 | ASSVEGTSSSEQY
TRBJ2-1 | TRBV28 | ASRTGGSYNEQF
TRBJ2-7 | TRBV3-1/TRBV3-2 | ASSRLAGTYEQY
TRBJ1-1 | TRBV27 | ATARGQGATEAF
TRBJ1-3 | TRBV10-3 | AIDSSGQKGNTIY
TRBJ1-1 | TRBV19 | ASSIVGQMNTEAF
TRBJ2-5 | TRBV9 | ASSVRDTVETQY
TRBJ1-2 | TRBV29-1 | SVEDSGGPGYT
TRBJ2-7 | TRBV6-7 | ASGFPSAGGEPYSEQY
TRBJ2-1 | TRBV21-1 | ASSNKLRQGEFIEQF
TRBJ2-7 | TRBV27 | ASSAVGASDLTYEQY
TRBJ1-2 | TRBV6-5 | ASSRASNYGYT
TRBJ2-1 | TRBV9 | ASSRERGGSFNEQF
TRBJ2-1 | TRBV5-1 | ASSLSTSGGNNEQF
TRBJ1-4 | TRBV20-1 | SASPNSNEKLF
TRBJ1-5 | TRBV9 | ASSVGQSNQPQH
TRBJ2-7 | TRBV6-1 | ASSEQGGHEQY
TRBJ2-1 | TRBV2 | ASSVTSGRSGNEQF
TRBJ1-1 | TRBV16 | ASSPDRGRAF
TRBJ2-3 | TRBV27 | ASSLSTGKRELIDTQY
TRBJ2-1 | TRBV6-4 | ASSDSPGGVTYNEQF
TRBJ1-2 | TRBV5-4 | ASSLGGQGYGYT
TRBJ2-1 | TRBV18 | ASSPSVANEQF
TRBJ2-1 | TRBV25-1 | ASSLSGSFDNEQF
TRBJ1-1 | TRBV5-1 | ASSYRTLNTEAF
TRBJ1-4 | TRBV5-5 | ASSLGGLNEKLF
TRBJ1-2 | TRBV6-8 | ASSYPPRGGRPNYGYT
TRBJ1-1 | TRBV18 | ASSPRTGQEAF